This entry concerns a single T cell receptor beta chain. Germline V gene data show CDR1 as KGHSH and CDR2 as LQKENI. This CDR3 comprises 14 residues. V lost 3 bases to trimming and J lost 2 bases, with 8 bases between them. Methods used by the authors: By means of reference gene primer amplification, nucleated cell counts were estimated. TCRdb's table, derived via immunoSEQ multiplex PCR, lists solely in-frame clones and lacks some. Clone size and the V and J calls come from that table; the DNA yielded D and trimming. The sample gives about 230,000 clones, approximately 80% of which show up once; around 25% is in the top ten. This sample was taken from a study of blood T cell repertoires in COVID-19.

The sample comprised peripheral blood. The rearrangement uses TRBV18 and TRBJ1-5; D call uncertain. The source of this sequence is a man aged 35 to 55 with acute or convalescent COVID-19. CDR3: CASSPSAGNQPQHF. CDR3 DNA: TGTGCCAGCTCACCGAGCGCTGGCAATCAGCCCCAGCATTTT.